A single sample is the source of the 23 T cell receptor beta chains below, sequenced in a study of cytomegalovirus exposure and HLA in healthy donors. The PCR had 60 Vbeta and 13 Jbeta primers. The method was immunoSEQ multiplex PCR; TCRdb's version includes in-frame clones alone and lacks a portion of them. With 130,000 or so clones in the sample, the ten largest clones hold 2.2%. The sequenced sample was PBMCs. These receptors all stem from a woman aged 18-29 years in good health and CMV-seronegative.

This sequence joins TRBV5-6 and TRBJ2-4, with 8 bases lining up with TRBD2. Germline-derived CDR1 and CDR2 are SGHDT and YYEEEE. After removal of 4 bases from V and 6 bases from J, the junction contained 12 bases not matched to a gene. CDR3 length: 16 amino acids. CDR3 nucleotide sequence: TGTGCCAGCAGCCCGGGACTAGGGGGACGGGGAAACATTCAGTACTTC. Translation: CASSPGLGGRGNIQYF.

The chain couples TRBV7-6 to TRBJ2-1; 10 bases match TRBD2. The CDR3 runs to 16 residues. Germline V CDR1 and CDR2: SGHVS, FNYEAQ. V shed 4 bases, J shed 5 bases, and the junction held 8 bases outside the gene matches. CDR3 sequence reads: CASSSLAGVRNNEQFF. Here the CDR3 DNA reads TGTGCCAGCAGCTCGCTAGCGGGAGTGCGGAACAATGAGCAGTTCTTC.

This rearrangement joins TRBV6-1 to TRBJ2-7, with D possibly being TRBD1 (5 bases). Germline CDR1 is MNHNS and CDR2 is SASEGT. The ends were cut back, 7 bases at V and 2 bases at J, with 15 bases in the middle. The CDR3 is made up of 14 amino acids. The CDR3 DNA sequence: TGTGCCAGCACTAGGGGCCCGGACACCTACGAGCAGTACTTC. This sequence encodes CASTRGPDTYEQYF.

The gene calls are TRBV25-1 and TRBJ2-2; tentative D call: TRBD1 (5 bases). The V end lost 6 bases, the J end lost 1 base, and 6 bases lay between the germline ends. There are 13 residues in the CDR3. CDR1 is MGHDK and CDR2 is SYGVNS in the germline V gene. CDR3 sequence (DNA): TGTGCCAGCAGCACAGGGAACACCGGGGAGCTGTTTTTT. Residues: CASSTGNTGELFF.

The chain combines TRBV6-5 with TRBJ2-1; the match to TRBD2 covers 9 bases. J lost 2 bases, V lost 2 bases, and 4 bases had no gene match. The CDR3 extends over 16 amino acids. The germline gives CDR1 MNHEY, CDR2 SVGAGI. The CDR3 coding sequence is TGTGCCAGCAGTTACAGGGCTAGCGGGACCTACAATGAGCAGTTCTTC. Amino acids: CASSYRASGTYNEQFF.

This chain joins TRBV7-9 and TRBJ2-2; possible D gene TRBD2, 5 bases. The CDR3 spans 14 residues. Germline V gene lookup returns CDR1 SEHNR and CDR2 FQNEAQ (reference sequence). Trimming shortened V by 5 bases and J by 6 bases, and 13 bases separated the two germline ends. The DNA of the CDR3 is TGTGCCAGCAGCGAAGACTACCCCGCCGGGGAGCTGTTTTTT. This codes for CASSEDYPAGELFF. The whole variable domain, remainder taken from reference TRBV7-9 and TRBJ2-2, is DTGVSQNPRHKITKRGQNVTFRCDPISEHNRLYWYRQTLGQGPEFLTYFQNEAQLEKSRLLSDRFSAERPKGSFSTLEIQRTEQGDSAMYLCASSEDYPAGELFFGEGSRLTVL.

This chain links TRBV11-2 with TRBJ2-7; no reliable D call. The germline V and J ends were trimmed by 4 bases and 6 bases, with 10 bases remaining between them. Germline V gene sequence: CDR1 SGHAT, CDR2 FQNNGV. CDR3 size: 12 residues. The CDR3 spells CASSSLGSEQYV. The CDR3 coding sequence is TGTGCCAGCAGCTCCCTAGGATCCGAGCAGTACGTC.

The chain carries TRBV9 and TRBJ2-7; tentatively, D is TRBD1 (6 bases). The CDR3 is 12 residues long. Per germline, CDR1 SGDLS and CDR2 YYNGEE. Trimming removed 4 bases at V and 5 bases at J, with 10 bases between. The CDR3 DNA follows: TGTGCCAGCAGCCGCACAGGGAACGAGCAGTACTTC. Amino acid sequence: CASSRTGNEQYF.

The V gene is TRBV7-3, the J gene TRBJ2-3, with TRBD2 identical over 13 bases. The germline CDR1 and CDR2 sequences are SGHTA and FQGTGA. This CDR3 is built from 18 residues. The trim removed 1 base at V and 4 bases at J, leaving 8 bases unmatched. CDR3: CASSLIGGTSGNPDTQYF. The CDR3 bases are TGTGCCAGCAGCTTAATAGGTGGGACTAGCGGGAACCCAGATACGCAGTATTTT.

The CDR3 nucleotides are TGTGCCAGCAGCCCCCGACAGGGAACGAACACCGGGGAGCTGTTTTTT. Amino acids: CASSPRQGTNTGELFF. V usage is TRBV4-2 and J usage is TRBJ2-2, with 7 nucleotides matching TRBD1. The ends lost 4 bases at V and 0 bases at J; junction bases unmatched: 5. The CDR3 spans 16 residues. Germline V gene data show CDR1 as LGHNA and CDR2 as YNFKEQ.

This chain connects TRBV7-9 to TRBJ1-2; 8 nucleotides line up with TRBD1. CDR1 is SEHNR, CDR2 FQNEAQ, per germline (reference sequence). The CDR3 contains 14 residues. V trimming: 2 bases; J trimming: 8 bases; junction bases outside the gene matches: 7. The CDR3 DNA reads as TGTGCCAGCAGCTTATCATCAGGGGGCGTGGGCTACACCTTC. It specifies CASSLSSGGVGYTF.

The chain links TRBV12-5 to TRBJ2-7, with no clear D. CDR3 length: 13 residues. The germline V gene has CDR1 LGHNT and CDR2 FRNRAP. Trimming removed 0 bases at V and 1 base at J, with 4 bases between. The chain's CDR3 is CASGLVPSYEQYF. CDR3 bases: TGTGCTAGTGGTTTGGTCCCATCCTACGAGCAGTACTTC.

As concerns this clone: At one of its ends the junction is not consistent with the germline gene, which may arise from a read error. The CDR3 sequence is CASSKENTDSLF. In DNA, the CDR3 is TGTGCCAGCAGCAAAGAAAACACGGACAGCCTCTTC. The rearrangement uses TRBV5-4 and TRBJ2-7; D is perhaps TRBD1 (6 bases). CDR3 length equals 12 residues. Germline CDR1 SGHNT, CDR2 YYREEE (reference sequence).

The chain joins TRBV19 to TRBJ1-1; 8 nucleotides align to TRBD1. CDR3 size: 13 residues. The junction had 7 bases not matched to a gene; V was cut back by 5 bases and J by 8 bases. CDR1 LNHDA and CDR2 SQIVND come from the germline V gene (reference sequence). The CDR3 region is CASSVYQGAEAFF. In DNA form, the CDR3 reads TGTGCCAGTAGTGTCTACCAGGGGGCCGAAGCTTTCTTT. The full variable domain, in which reference TRBV19 and TRBJ1-1 provide the parts outside the CDR3, is DGGITQSPKYLFRKEGQNVTLSCEQNLNHDAMYWYRQDPGQGLRLIYYSQIVNDFQKGDIAEGYSVSREKKESFPLTVTSAQKNPTAFYLCASSVYQGAEAFFGQGTRLTVV.

The chain joins TRBV4-1 to TRBJ1-1; TRBD1 aligns across 10 bases. V dropped 4 bases and J dropped 5; count of bases not matched to a gene: 13. CDR1 MGHRA and CDR2 YSYEKL come from the germline V gene. CDR3 length: 17 residues. The CDR3 DNA reads TGCGCCAGCAGCCCGCGGGACAGGGGAAGGTCTGGAACTGAAGCTTTCTTT. Translating gives CASSPRDRGRSGTEAFF.

The gene calls are TRBV25-1 and TRBJ2-1; 7 positions match TRBD2. CDR1 is MGHDK, CDR2 SYGVNS, per germline. V gave up 8 bases and J gave up 3 bases; unmatched junction bases: 7. The CDR3 contains 14 residues. The CDR3 loop reads CASPRGGGYNEQFF. Written as DNA, the CDR3 is TGTGCCAGCCCACGGGGCGGGGGCTACAATGAGCAGTTCTTC.

This chain links TRBV27 with TRBJ1-2; 9 nucleotides line up with TRBD1. The CDR3 is 13 residues long. Germline lookup yields CDR1 MNHEY and CDR2 SMNVEV (reference sequence). The junction had 6 bases not matched to a gene; V was cut back by 6 bases and J by 7 bases. CDR3 sequence (DNA): TGTGCCAGCAGGCCAGGGACAGGGAGTGGCTACACCTTC. Translated: CASRPGTGSGYTF.

V usage is TRBV9 and J usage is TRBJ2-1, with D unclear. Trimming stripped 4 bases from V and 1 base from J, with 12 bases between. This CDR3 has 15 residues. Per germline, CDR1 SGDLS and CDR2 YYNGEE. CDR3 sequence: CASSQYSHSYNEQFF. The DNA of the CDR3 is TGTGCCAGCAGCCAATATAGTCATTCCTACAATGAGCAGTTCTTC.

This rearrangement joins TRBV27 to TRBJ1-1, with 10 positions matching TRBD1. CDR1 MNHEY and CDR2 SMNVEV come from the germline V gene (reference sequence). The CDR3 covers 14 residues. Germline trimming cut 8 bases from V and 8 bases from J; bases unmatched to any gene: 11. CDR3 coding DNA: TGTGCCAGCGGGGACAGGGGAGGCTCTTCCGAAGCTTTCTTT. This gives the protein CASGDRGGSSEAFF.

J is TRBJ2-3 and V is TRBV9; 7 nucleotides align to TRBD2. The CDR3 extends over 16 amino acids. Per germline, CDR1 SGDLS and CDR2 YYNGEE. V gave up 0 bases and J gave up 2 bases; unmatched junction bases: 6. The CDR3 loop is CASSVDPGGLTDTQYF. DNA of the CDR3: TGTGCCAGCAGCGTAGATCCGGGAGGCCTCACAGATACGCAGTATTTT.

CDR3 DNA sequence: TGTGCCAGCAGCGTATCTAGCTCCTACAATGAGCAGTTCTTC. This sequence encodes CASSVSSSYNEQFF. V and J are TRBV9 and TRBJ2-1; D unclear. CDR1 SGDLS and CDR2 YYNGEE come from the germline V gene. There are 14 residues in the CDR3. V was cut by 1 base and J by 0 bases, with 5 bases left in between.

The CDR3 sequence is CSVDAPADTF. In nucleotides, the CDR3 is TGCAGCGTTGATGCCCCAGCGGACACCTTC. The chain employs TRBV29-1 and TRBJ1-2; the D is unclear. V lost 3 bases, J lost 12 bases, and 11 bases lay in between. The CDR3 runs to 10 residues. The germline gives CDR1 SQVTM, CDR2 ANQGSEA.

The CDR3: CASSPGQRTEAFF. The CDR3 nucleotides read TGTGCCAGCAGTCCGGGACAACGGACTGAAGCTTTCTTT. The V and J genes are TRBV25-1 and TRBJ1-1, with D possibly being TRBD1 (6 bases). The germline CDR1 and CDR2 sequences are MGHDK and SYGVNS. Trimming took 5 bases from V and 5 from J, leaving 12 bases between them. The CDR3 spans 13 residues.